The rows below give T cell receptor beta chains drawn from one sample of a study of T cell repertoires in aging, cancer and after chemotherapy. MiXCR was run by TCRdb on the multiplex PCR reads, yielding one entry per CDR3 protein. The sample lists thousands of distinct CDR3 sequences, roughly 30% seen once, with 16% in the top ten. Sequences were obtained from blood. These receptors came from a human donor with a solid tumor. The CDR3 runs from the conserved cysteine through the conserved F or W. Each record gives: V gene, clone size, D gene, J gene, CDR3 DNA, CDR3 protein. A D gene is named only where the DNA matches it firmly. A row's size may be missing; if present it is once, few, many or a size class.

V: TRBV24-1; size: few; D: TRBD1; J: TRBJ2-3; DNA: TGTGCCACCAGTGTAAATACAGGGGTGGTAGATACGCAGTATTTT; CDR3: CATSVNTGVVDTQYF
V: TRBV7-3; size: .; D: .; J: TRBJ1-5; DNA: TGTGCCAGCAGCTCCCGCCAGGGTAGGGATCAGCCCCAGCATTTT; CDR3: CASSSRQGRDQPQHF
V: TRBV20-1; size: .; D: .; J: TRBJ1-2; DNA: TGCAGTGCTAGACCTTCCGCAGGTTCCTATGGCTACACCTTC; CDR3: CSARPSAGSYGYTF
V: TRBV20-1; size: .; D: .; J: TRBJ1-2; DNA: TGCAGTGCTATCCCGACGGCCAACTATGGCTACACCTTC; CDR3: CSAIPTANYGYTF
V: TRBV5-1; size: .; D: .; J: TRBJ1-3; DNA: TGCGCCAGCAGCTTGACCGGGACGTCAGGGGACACCATATATTTT; CDR3: CASSLTGTSGDTIYF
V: TRBV20-1; size: .; D: .; J: TRBJ2-3; DNA: TGCAGTGCTAGAGATGTGGGGGCCTCAGATACGCAGTATTTT; CDR3: CSARDVGASDTQYF
V: TRBV4-2; size: .; D: .; J: TRBJ2-5; DNA: TGTGCCAGCAGCCAAGATCCGGGAAAAGAGACCCAGTACTTC; CDR3: CASSQDPGKETQYF
V: TRBV4-3; size: .; D: TRBD2; J: TRBJ2-3; DNA: TGCGCCAGCAGCTCCCGGGGGGGAGATACGCAGTATTTT; CDR3: CASSSRGGDTQYF
V: TRBV4-2; size: .; D: TRBD2; J: TRBJ2-2; DNA: TGCGCCAGCAGCCACCCAAGCGGGGGGCCGAACACCGGGGAGCTGTTTTTT; CDR3: CASSHPSGGPNTGELFF
V: TRBV7-4; size: .; D: .; J: TRBJ1-6; DNA: TGTGCCAGCAGTGGACAACCGGACGTCTTAAATTCACCCCTCCACTTT; CDR3: CASSGQPDVLNSPLHF
V: TRBV18; size: medium-sized; D: .; J: TRBJ2-3; DNA: TGTGCCAGCTCACCTATACTTCCAGGAGATACGCAGTATTTT; CDR3: CASSPILPGDTQYF
V: TRBV5-1; size: .; D: TRBD1; J: TRBJ1-6; DNA: TGCGCCAGCAGCTACCAAGGGGGCGGGAATTCACCCCTCCACTTT; CDR3: CASSYQGGGNSPLHF
V: TRBV15; size: large; D: .; J: TRBJ1-5; DNA: TGTGCCACCAGCAGAGATTGGGGGGGCGCAGGGCAGCCCCAGCATTTT; CDR3: CATSRDWGGAGQPQHF
V: TRBV6-5; size: few; D: .; J: TRBJ1-4; DNA: TGTGCCAGCAGGACCACGTGGGTTGCAACTAATGAAAAACTGTTTTTT; CDR3: CASRTTWVATNEKLFF
V: TRBV20-1; size: .; D: TRBD2; J: TRBJ2-1; DNA: TGCAGTGCGAGACTAGCGGGGGCCAAAATATACAATGAGCAGTTCTTC; CDR3: CSARLAGAKIYNEQFF
V: TRBV4-3; size: few; D: TRBD1; J: TRBJ2-5; DNA: TGCGCCAGCAGCCAAGGGATGGGACAGGGTCACATAGGAGAGACCCAGTACTTC; CDR3: CASSQGMGQGHIGETQYF
V: TRBV5-1; size: .; D: .; J: TRBJ2-5; DNA: TGCGCCAGCAGCTGGAGGGCGGATGGGGAGACCCAGTACTTC; CDR3: CASSWRADGETQYF
V: TRBV27; size: .; D: TRBD1; J: TRBJ1-1; DNA: TGTGCCAGCAGTTTGGACAGGGCCACTGAAGCTTTCTTT; CDR3: CASSLDRATEAFF
V: TRBV30; size: medium-sized; D: TRBD1; J: TRBJ1-5; DNA: TGTGCCTGGAGTGGTGGGACAGGGGGCAATCAGCCCCAGCATTTT; CDR3: CAWSGGTGGNQPQHF
V: TRBV5-4; size: .; D: TRBD1; J: TRBJ1-2; DNA: TGTGCCAGCAGCTCTCAGGGGGCCGGCTATGGCTACACCTTC; CDR3: CASSSQGAGYGYTF
V: TRBV6-4; size: .; D: TRBD2; J: TRBJ2-5; DNA: TGTGCCAGCAGCCTTAGCGGGGGGGCCGCAGAGACCCAGTACTTC; CDR3: CASSLSGGAAETQYF
V: TRBV10-2; size: .; D: .; J: TRBJ2-1; DNA: TGCGCCAGCACTCAAAGCCTAACAGGGCCAACGCAGTTCTTC; CDR3: CASTQSLTGPTQFF
V: TRBV5-6; size: few; D: .; J: TRBJ2-7; DNA: TGTGCCAGCAGCTTGGGGGCAGGCGTCTACGAGCAGTACTTC; CDR3: CASSLGAGVYEQYF
V: TRBV20-1; size: .; D: .; J: TRBJ2-5; DNA: TGCAGTGCTAGATACCCGCAGGGAACCTCGTACCAAGAGACCCAGTACTTC; CDR3: CSARYPQGTSYQETQYF
V: TRBV27; size: medium-sized; D: .; J: TRBJ2-7; DNA: TGTGCCAGCAGTTCCCCGGGACGCCGCGGCGAGCAGTACTTC; CDR3: CASSSPGRRGEQYF
V: TRBV5-1; size: .; D: .; J: TRBJ2-2; DNA: TGCGCCAGCACCTCCAGAAGCAACACCGGGGAGCTGTTTTTT; CDR3: CASTSRSNTGELFF
V: TRBV24-1; size: .; D: .; J: TRBJ2-3; DNA: TGTGCCACCAGTGATTTGATCAGGGGTAGCACAGATACGCAGTATTTT; CDR3: CATSDLIRGSTDTQYF
V: TRBV5-6; size: .; D: TRBD1; J: TRBJ1-5; DNA: TGTGCCAGCAGCTCAACCCGGGACAGGGTGGGTCAGCCCCAGGATTTT; CDR3: CASSSTRDRVGQPQDF
V: TRBV10-3; size: few; D: TRBD1; J: TRBJ2-7; DNA: TGTGCCATCAGTGGGGACAGAACCTACGAGCAGTACTTC; CDR3: CAISGDRTYEQYF
V: TRBV18; size: .; D: .; J: TRBJ2-2; DNA: TGTGCCAGCTCTGCTCGAGAGGGGTTCGGGGAGCTGTTTTTT; CDR3: CASSAREGFGELFF
V: TRBV6-1; size: .; D: .; J: TRBJ2-7; DNA: TGTGCCTGCAGACCTGACAGGTCCCTCTCCTCCTACGAGCAGTACTTC; CDR3: CACRPDRSLSSYEQYF